The 29 T cell receptor beta chains listed next were all sequenced from one sample in a study of tumor and adjacent non-tumor tissue in lung cancer. This sample's RNA came from whole unsorted tissue. The normal lung tissue was taken more than 3 cm from the tumor edge. Three rounds of nested PCR, following a modified ARM-PCR protocol, produced the TCRbeta library. TCRdb re-called the multiplex PCR reads through MiXCR, storing one row per CDR3 protein. The profile covers around 50,000 distinct CDR3 sequences, with roughly 67% appearing a single time and approximately 30% taken by the ten largest. Material for sequencing was distant non-tumor lung tissue. These receptors originate from a woman in her seventies with non-small cell lung cancer.

A remark on this clonotype: Germline is not matched at one junction end, which may reflect a read error. The V and J genes are TRBV4-1 and TRBJ1-1, with D unclear. The CDR3 contains 14 residues. Germline CDR1 MGHRA, CDR2 YSYEKL. The CDR3 DNA sequence: TGCTCCAGCAGCCAAGATTCTGGGTGTGAGGGAGCTTTCTTT. This codes for CSSSQDSGCEGAFF.

In this sample, this clonotype turned up many times. CDR3 in amino acids: CASSLANQETQYF. Here the CDR3 DNA reads TGTGCCAGCAGCTTAGCGAACCAAGAGACCCAGTACTTC. The chain joins TRBV11-2 to TRBJ2-5, with D hard to call. This CDR3 is built from 13 residues. The V gene's germline CDR1 is SGHAT and CDR2 FQNNGV. V lost 1 base and J 0 bases, leaving 3 bases between the germline ends. Full variable domain (missing parts from reference TRBV11-2 and TRBJ2-5): EAGVAQSPRYKIIEKRQSVAFWCNPISGHATLYWYQQILGQGPKLLIQFQNNGVVDDSQLPKDRFSAERLKGVDSTLKIQPAKLEDSAVYLCASSLANQETQYFGPGTRLLVL.

This chain connects TRBV28 to TRBJ1-5; 11 nucleotides match TRBD1. Germline CDR1 reads MDHEN; CDR2 reads SYDVKM. The CDR3 is made up of 15 amino acids. Trimming took 4 bases from V and 5 from J; bases not matched to a gene: 4. The CDR3: CASSSRTGGHQPQHF. CDR3 coding DNA: TGTGCCAGCAGTTCCAGGACAGGGGGCCATCAGCCCCAGCATTTT.

This clonotype was recorded a few times. One base away lies a much larger clone, so this may be a sequencing read error. The J gene is TRBJ2-1, the V gene TRBV10-2; 10 bases fit TRBD1. Looked up from germline, CDR1 is WSHSY and CDR2 is SAAADI. This CDR3 spans 13 amino acids. The chain's CDR3 is CAGRQGAGNEQFF. The CDR3 coding sequence is TGCGCCGGCAGACAGGGGGCGGGCAATGAGCAGTTCTTC.

A note on this clonotype: A read error may produce the germline difference seen at one junction end. CDR3 sequence (DNA): TGTGTCAGCAGTTCAGGGGACAGTAGCAATCAGCCCCACCATTTT. Translating gives CVSSSGDSSNQPHHF. The chain uses TRBV12-3 or TRBV12-4 and TRBJ1-5; 7 nucleotides line up with TRBD1. The CDR3 contains 15 residues.

As regards this clonotype: A clone one base away is much larger, so this may be a read error. This chain links TRBV5-8 with TRBJ1-5; no clear D. V shed 3 bases and J shed 4 bases, with 11 bases lying between them. This CDR3 has 14 residues. CDR1 and CDR2 from the germline V gene are SGHTS and YDEGEE. As DNA, the CDR3 is TGTGCCAGCAGCTCGGCGAGGAAGAATCAGCCCCAGCATTTT. It is translated as CASSSARKNQPQHF.

Remarks on this clonotype: One junction end does not reproduce the germline sequence, and a read error may be involved. This chain links TRBV6-2 or TRBV6-3 with TRBJ2-4; D may correspond to TRBD1 or TRBD2 (5 bases each). The CDR3 is 16 amino acids. Germline CDR1 is MNHEY and CDR2 is SVGEGT. CDR3 coding DNA: TGTGCCAGCAGCAGACTCAGGACCGGGGCCAAAAACATCCAGTACTTC. It codes for CASSRLRTGAKNIQYF.

This clonotype turned up a few times. The chain has TRBV2 and TRBJ2-5; weak D call: TRBD2 (5 bases). Germline-derived CDR1 and CDR2 are SNHLY and FYNNEI. The CDR3 has 15 residues. V was shortened by 5 bases and J by 5 bases, with 18 bases between the two germline ends. DNA of the CDR3: TGTGCCAGCAGTAATGACGTCGGGGTTGGTGAGACCCAGTACTTC. Translating gives CASSNDVGVGETQYF.

About this clonotype: A clone one base away is much larger, so this may be a read error. V and J are TRBV7-3 and TRBJ2-1, with 14 bases fitting TRBD2. CDR1 and CDR2 (germline): SGHTA, FQGTGA. The V and J ends lost 5 bases and 6 bases, in that order; junction bases with no gene match: 3. The CDR3 is 15 amino acids. CDR3 loop: CASSLTSGRVNEQFF. The CDR3 DNA reads as TGTGCCAGCAGCCTGACTAGCGGGAGGGTCAATGAGCAGTTCTTC.

This clonotype has at least ten counts. V and J are TRBV29-1 and TRBJ2-1; D possibly corresponds to TRBD2 (6 bases). Per the germline V gene, CDR1 is SQVTM and CDR2 is ANQGSEA. This CDR3 region has 19 residues. The ends were cut back, 5 bases at V and 2 bases at J, with 28 bases in the middle. CDR3 amino acids: CSVLGGGRAGSLPYNEQFF. The CDR3 coding sequence is TGCAGCGTTTTGGGAGGTGGTCGGGCGGGATCATTACCCTACAATGAGCAGTTCTTC.

As for this clonotype: One base away lies a much larger clone, so this may be a sequencing read error. Written as DNA, the CDR3 is TGTGCCAGCAGCTCCCGATTGATGGCCGGGGGCACCCTCATATACAATGAGCAGTTCTTC. It is translated as CASSSRLMAGGTLIYNEQFF. This chain uses TRBV5-6 with TRBJ2-1; D is possibly TRBD1 or TRBD2 (6 bases each). CDR1 is SGHDT and CDR2 is YYEEEE in the germline V gene. V lost 3 bases and J lost 4, with 29 bases in between. This CDR3 has 20 residues.

V is TRBV7-9 and J is TRBJ2-3; 10 bases are a match to TRBD2. Germline-derived CDR1 and CDR2 are SEHNR and FQNEAQ (reference sequence). The CDR3 extends over 16 amino acids. V lost 1 base, J lost 2 bases, and 3 bases stayed unmatched. CDR3 DNA sequence: TGTGCCAGCAGCTTAGACAGCGGGAGGGCCACAGATACGCAGTATTTT. Protein product: CASSLDSGRATDTQYF.

This clonotype has a handful of counts. The junction shows a germline mismatch at one end, possibly a read error. This chain joins TRBV29-1 and TRBJ2-3; weak D call: TRBD1 (5 bases). Germline CDR1 is SQVTM and CDR2 is ANQGSEA. The CDR3 runs to 16 residues. The CDR3 nucleotides read TGTGGCGTTGAAGGACATCTAAAAACAGACTTGCATACGCAGTATTTT. Translating it yields CGVEGHLKTDLHTQYF.

This clonotype has a count of ten or more. The gene calls are TRBV10-2 and TRBJ2-7, with D possibly being TRBD1 (5 bases). The germline V gene has CDR1 WSHSY and CDR2 SAAADI. The CDR3 covers 13 residues. V lost 7 bases and J 4 bases, leaving 14 bases between the germline ends. CDR3 nucleotide sequence: TGCGCCAGCACGTGGGGCAGGGAATACGAGCAGTACTTC. It is translated as CASTWGREYEQYF.

On this clonotype itself: A read error may account for a junction end that differs from germline. The rearrangement links TRBV14 to TRBJ2-7; unclear D gene. The CDR3 consists of 12 residues. Germline loops: CDR1 SGHDN, CDR2 FVKESK. CDR3 sequence: CASSQDHHEQYF. CDR3 DNA sequence: TGTGCCAGTAGCCAAGATCACCACGAGCAGTATTTC.

This clonotype was seen many times. This chain joins TRBV4-1 and TRBJ2-7, with TRBD2 identical over 15 bases. With 3 bases clipped from V and 4 bases from J, the junction kept 13 bases outside the gene matches. CDR1 is MGHRA, CDR2 YSYEKL, per germline. The CDR3 has 19 residues. CDR3 in amino acids: CASSHPGLAGGPDFYEQYF. CDR3 coding DNA: TGCGCCAGCAGCCACCCAGGACTAGCGGGAGGGCCAGATTTTTACGAGCAGTACTTC.

There are many counts of this clonotype. The chain links TRBV7-8 to TRBJ2-6, with a tentative D call TRBD2 (5 bases). V lost 2 bases and J lost 4, with 9 bases in between. Germline-derived CDR1 and CDR2 are SGHVS and FQNEAQ. The CDR3 length is 15 residues. The CDR3 sequence is CASSLMGAGANVLTF. For the CDR3, the DNA is TGTGCCAGCAGCTTAATGGGAGCAGGGGCCAACGTCCTGACTTTC.

This clonotype appeared a single time. The junction and the germline gene differ at one end; a read error may be behind it. The DNA for the CDR3 is TGTGCCAGCAGTTACACCCGGGGCAGAACCTACGAGCTGTACTTC. It specifies CASSYTRGRTYELYF. This chain links TRBV6-1 with TRBJ2-7, with D perhaps given as TRBD1 or TRBD2 (5 bases each). CDR3 size: 15 residues. CDR1 and CDR2 (germline): MNHNS, SASEGT.

Of note for this clonotype: No conserved phenylalanine or tryptophan is present at the end of the CDR3, so a read error is the likely explanation. V gene TRBV10-2 combines with J gene TRBJ1-1; no firm D call. This CDR3 region has 16 residues. The germline V gene encodes CDR1 WSHSY and CDR2 SAAADI. The CDR3 DNA sequence: TGTGCCAGCAGTGAGTCACCAGAAATTACGAACACTGAAGCTTTCTAT. Protein product: CASSESPEITNTEAFY.

As regards this clonotype: One end of the junction does not line up with germline, which may come from a read error. The V call is TRBV7-9, the J call TRBJ2-3, with 9 bases identical to TRBD2. CDR3 size: 15 residues. Germline-derived CDR1 and CDR2 are SEHNR and FQNEAQ (reference sequence). The CDR3 DNA reads as TGTGCCAGCAGCTTGAATGGGACTAGCACAGATATGCAGTATTTT. Translated: CASSLNGTSTDMQYF. The whole variable domain, filled in from reference TRBV7-9 and TRBJ2-3, reads DTGVSQNPRHKITKRGQNVTFRCDPISEHNRLYWYRQTLGQGPEFLTYFQNEAQLEKSRLLSDRFSAERPKGSFSTLEIQRTEQGDSAMYLCASSLNGTSTDMQYFGPGTRLTVL.

This clonotype was seen only a few times. Without the conserved terminal phenylalanine or tryptophan, this CDR3 likely stems from a read error. The chain employs TRBV4-1 and TRBJ2-7; D is perhaps TRBD1 or TRBD2 (5 bases each). Germline CDR1 reads MGHRA; CDR2 reads YSYEKL. Trimming pared 4 bases from V and 1 base from J, leaving 11 bases between. The CDR3 contains 14 residues. CDR3 sequence: CASSPRDDSYEQYL. In DNA, the CDR3 is TGCGCCAGCAGCCCACGGGACGATTCCTACGAGCAGTACTTA.

Note on this clonotype: A much bigger clone sits one base away, suggesting this may be a read error. The rearrangement joins TRBV7-2 to TRBJ1-2; D not resolved. The CDR3 runs 10 residues. Trimming pared 1 base from V and 8 bases from J, leaving 2 bases between. Germline CDR1 is SGHTA and CDR2 is FQGNSA. DNA of the CDR3: TGTACCAGCAGCTTAGGAGGCTACACCTTC. Encoded protein: CTSSLGGYTF.

To note about this clonotype: A much bigger clone sits one base away, suggesting this may be a read error. This CDR3 reads CSVGSTGTPQYF. CDR3 bases: TGCAGCGTGGGATCTACCGGGACTCCACAGTACTTC. The gene calls are TRBV20-1 and TRBJ2-7; a weak D match, TRBD2 (6 bases). CDR3 length equals 12 residues. Germline V gene sequence: CDR1 DFQATT, CDR2 SNEGSKA (reference sequence).

This clonotype was counted at least ten times. The V gene is TRBV5-5, the J gene TRBJ2-5; no clear D gene. Germline values: CDR1 SGHKS, CDR2 YYEKEE (reference sequence). The V end lost 4 bases, the J end lost 4 bases, and 5 bases lay between the germline ends. This CDR3 has 11 amino acids. Here the CDR3 reads CASSRTETQYF. CDR3 DNA: TGTGCCAGCAGCCGGACAGAGACCCAGTACTTC.

Note on this clonotype: One end of the junction fails to match germline, which may point to a read error. V usage is TRBV10-3 and J usage is TRBJ1-5; possibly TRBD1 for D (5 bases). Germline assignment: CDR1 ENHRY and CDR2 SYGVKD. CDR3 size: 14 residues. DNA for the CDR3: TGTACCATCAGTGATGGGGGAAACAATCAGCCCCAGCATTTT. This gives the protein CTISDGGNNQPQHF.

This clonotype was recorded at least ten times. The rearrangement joins TRBV12-5 to TRBJ1-2; D is ambiguous. This CDR3 spans 13 amino acids. Germline V gene sequence: CDR1 LGHNT, CDR2 FRNRAP. With 1 base removed from V and 6 bases from J, the gap between germline ends came to 9 bases. The CDR3 sequence is CASGLDLSDGYTF. The CDR3, as DNA: TGTGCTAGTGGTTTGGACCTAAGCGATGGCTACACCTTC.

This clonotype is labeled as medium-sized. The chain links TRBV6-2 or TRBV6-3 to TRBJ2-3, with D perhaps given as TRBD1 or TRBD2 (5 bases each). V gave up 5 bases and J gave up 0 bases, with 6 bases separating them. The length of the CDR3 is 13 residues. The V gene's germline CDR1 is MNHEY and CDR2 SVGEGT. CDR3 sequence: CASSRDSTDTQYF. Written as DNA, the CDR3 is TGTGCCAGCAGTCGGGACAGCACAGATACGCAGTATTTT.

A word on this clonotype: At one end the junction does not follow the germline gene, possibly because of a read error. V gene TRBV6-5 combines with J gene TRBJ2-3, with a tentative D call TRBD2 (5 bases). Germline V gene data show CDR1 as MNHEY and CDR2 as SVGAGI. This CDR3 has 17 amino acids. The CDR3 DNA sequence: TGTGCCGGCAGTTACCCTGGAGGAACTCACTACCCAGATACGCAGTATTTT. Translated: CAGSYPGGTHYPDTQYF.

The chain recombines TRBV7-8 with TRBJ2-7; a weak D match, TRBD1 (5 bases). CDR3 length: 13 amino acids. Germline V gene lookup returns CDR1 SGHVS and CDR2 FQNEAQ. V dropped 5 bases and J dropped 3 bases, with 11 bases sitting between them. CDR3 sequence (DNA): TGTGCCAGCAGCCCTACCAGGGACTACGAGCAGTACTTC. Its translation: CASSPTRDYEQYF.